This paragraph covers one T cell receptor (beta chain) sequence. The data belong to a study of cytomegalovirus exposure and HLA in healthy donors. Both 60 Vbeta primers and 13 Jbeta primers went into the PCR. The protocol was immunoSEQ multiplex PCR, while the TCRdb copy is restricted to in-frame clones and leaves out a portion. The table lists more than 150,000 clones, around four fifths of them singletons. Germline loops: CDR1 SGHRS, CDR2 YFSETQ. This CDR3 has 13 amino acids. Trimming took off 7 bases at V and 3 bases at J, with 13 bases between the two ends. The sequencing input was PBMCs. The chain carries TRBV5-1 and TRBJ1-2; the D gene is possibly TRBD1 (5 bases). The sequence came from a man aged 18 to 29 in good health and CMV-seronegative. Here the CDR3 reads CASCPEGHYGYTF. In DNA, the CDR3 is TGCGCCAGCTGTCCGGAGGGGCACTATGGCTACACCTTC.